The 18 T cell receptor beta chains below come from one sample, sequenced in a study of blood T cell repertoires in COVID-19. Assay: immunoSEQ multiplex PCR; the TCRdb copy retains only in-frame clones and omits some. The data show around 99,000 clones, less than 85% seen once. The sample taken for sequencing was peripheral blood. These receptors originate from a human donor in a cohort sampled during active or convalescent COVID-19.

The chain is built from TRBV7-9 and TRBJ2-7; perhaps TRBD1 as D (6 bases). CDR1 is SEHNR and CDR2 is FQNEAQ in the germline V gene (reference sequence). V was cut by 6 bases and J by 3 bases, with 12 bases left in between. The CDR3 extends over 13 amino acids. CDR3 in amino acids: CASRPGTNYEQYF. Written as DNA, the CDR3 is TGTGCCAGCAGGCCCGGGACAAACTACGAGCAGTACTTC.

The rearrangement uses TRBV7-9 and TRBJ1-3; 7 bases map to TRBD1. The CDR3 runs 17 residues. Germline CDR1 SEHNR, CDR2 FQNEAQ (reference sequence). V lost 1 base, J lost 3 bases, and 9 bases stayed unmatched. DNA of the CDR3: TGTGCCAGCAGCTTAGTTTCGACAGGGAAGTATGGAAACACCATATATTTT. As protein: CASSLVSTGKYGNTIYF.

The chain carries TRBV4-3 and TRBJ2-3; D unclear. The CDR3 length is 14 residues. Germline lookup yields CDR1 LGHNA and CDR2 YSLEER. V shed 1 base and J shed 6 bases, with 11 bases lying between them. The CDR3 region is CASSQVARPDTQYF. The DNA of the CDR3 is TGCGCCAGCAGCCAAGTGGCTCGCCCCGATACGCAGTATTTT.

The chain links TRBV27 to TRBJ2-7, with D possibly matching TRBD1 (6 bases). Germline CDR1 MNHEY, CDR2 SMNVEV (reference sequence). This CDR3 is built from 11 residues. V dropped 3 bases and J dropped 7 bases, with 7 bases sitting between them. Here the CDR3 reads CASSFGQEQYF. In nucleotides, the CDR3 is TGTGCCAGCAGTTTCGGACAGGAGCAGTACTTC.

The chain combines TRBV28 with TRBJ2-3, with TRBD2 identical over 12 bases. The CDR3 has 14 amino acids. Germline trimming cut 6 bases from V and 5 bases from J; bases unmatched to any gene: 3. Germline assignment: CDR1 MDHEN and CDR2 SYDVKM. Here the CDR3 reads CASRLAGGLDTQYF. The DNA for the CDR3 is TGTGCCAGCAGACTAGCGGGAGGTCTAGATACGCAGTATTTT.

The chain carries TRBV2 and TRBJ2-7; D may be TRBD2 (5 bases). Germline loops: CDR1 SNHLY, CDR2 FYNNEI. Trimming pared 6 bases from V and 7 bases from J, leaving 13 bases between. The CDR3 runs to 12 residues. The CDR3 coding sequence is TGTGCCAGCAGGAGGGTCTTTTATGAGCAGTACTTC. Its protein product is CASRRVFYEQYF.

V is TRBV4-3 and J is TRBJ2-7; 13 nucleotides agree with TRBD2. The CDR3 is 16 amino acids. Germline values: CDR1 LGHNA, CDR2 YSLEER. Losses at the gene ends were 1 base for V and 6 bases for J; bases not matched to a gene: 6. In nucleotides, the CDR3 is TGCGCCAGCAGCCAAGGGACTAGCGGGAGATTCGGCGAGCAGTACTTC. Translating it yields CASSQGTSGRFGEQYF.

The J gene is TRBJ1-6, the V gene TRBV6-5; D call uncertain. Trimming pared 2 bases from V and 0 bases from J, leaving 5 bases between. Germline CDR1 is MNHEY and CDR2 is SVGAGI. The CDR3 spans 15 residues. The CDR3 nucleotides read TGTGCCAGCAGTTACAGCAACTCCTATAATTCACCCCTCCACTTT. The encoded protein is CASSYSNSYNSPLHF.

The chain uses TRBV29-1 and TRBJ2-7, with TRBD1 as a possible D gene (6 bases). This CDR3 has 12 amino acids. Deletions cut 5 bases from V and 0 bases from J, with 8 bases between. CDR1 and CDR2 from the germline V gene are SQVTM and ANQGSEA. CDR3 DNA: TGCAGCGTTAGGACAGACTCCTACGAGCAGTACTTC. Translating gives CSVRTDSYEQYF.

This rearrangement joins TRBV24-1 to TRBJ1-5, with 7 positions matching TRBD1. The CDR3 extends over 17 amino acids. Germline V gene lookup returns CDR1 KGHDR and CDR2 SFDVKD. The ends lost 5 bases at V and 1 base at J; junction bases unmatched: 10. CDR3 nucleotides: TGTGCCACCAGTGGTCCCTCCCAGGGGGTAAGCAATCAGCCCCAGCATTTT. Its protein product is CATSGPSQGVSNQPQHF.

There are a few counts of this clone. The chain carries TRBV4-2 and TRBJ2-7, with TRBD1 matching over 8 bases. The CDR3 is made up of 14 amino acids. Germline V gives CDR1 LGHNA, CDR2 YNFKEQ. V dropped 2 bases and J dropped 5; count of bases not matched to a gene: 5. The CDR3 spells CASSQTGTGDEQYF. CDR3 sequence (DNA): TGTGCCAGCAGCCAAACCGGGACAGGCGACGAGCAGTACTTC.

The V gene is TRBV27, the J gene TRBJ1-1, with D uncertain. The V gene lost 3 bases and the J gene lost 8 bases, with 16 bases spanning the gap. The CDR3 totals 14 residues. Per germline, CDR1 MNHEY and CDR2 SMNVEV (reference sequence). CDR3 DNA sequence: TGTGCCAGCAGTTTCCGAGGATCAGTTGGAGAAGCTTTCTTT. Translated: CASSFRGSVGEAFF.

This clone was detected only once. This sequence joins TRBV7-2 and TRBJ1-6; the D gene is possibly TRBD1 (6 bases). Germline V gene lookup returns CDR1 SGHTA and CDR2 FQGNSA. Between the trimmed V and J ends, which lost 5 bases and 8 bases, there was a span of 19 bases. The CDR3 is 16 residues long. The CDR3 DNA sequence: TGTGCCAGCAGCCTTAGGTCGGGAACAGGGCATTCACCCCTCCACTTT. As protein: CASSLRSGTGHSPLHF.

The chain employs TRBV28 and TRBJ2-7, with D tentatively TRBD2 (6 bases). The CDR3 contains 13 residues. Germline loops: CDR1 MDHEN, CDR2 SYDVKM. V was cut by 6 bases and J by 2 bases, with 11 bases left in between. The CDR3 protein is CASSRTTPYEQYF. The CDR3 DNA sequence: TGTGCCAGCAGCCGGACTACTCCCTACGAGCAGTACTTC.

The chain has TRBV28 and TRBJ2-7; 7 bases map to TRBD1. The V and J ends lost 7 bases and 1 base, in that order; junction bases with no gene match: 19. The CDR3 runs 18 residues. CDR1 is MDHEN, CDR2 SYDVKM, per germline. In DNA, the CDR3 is TGTGCCAGCACCCTGGGTTTCTGGGGGACAGCCCTTTCCTACGAGCAGTACTTC. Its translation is CASTLGFWGTALSYEQYF.

For the CDR3, the DNA is TGTGCCAGCAGTTACAGCCGGGACAAAGGCTACGAGCAGTACTTC. Translating gives CASSYSRDKGYEQYF. This chain joins TRBV6-5 and TRBJ2-7; perhaps TRBD1 as D (6 bases). CDR1 and CDR2 from the germline V gene are MNHEY and SVGAGI. Trimming shortened V by 2 bases and J by 3 bases, and 14 bases separated the two germline ends. The length of the CDR3 is 15 residues.

The CDR3 loop is CASSENVGPWGNEQFF. In nucleotides, the CDR3 is TGCGCCAGCAGTGAGAATGTGGGGCCCTGGGGCAATGAGCAGTTCTTC. This rearrangement joins TRBV10-2 to TRBJ2-1; D is perhaps TRBD1 (5 bases). The CDR3 length is 16 residues. CDR1 WSHSY and CDR2 SAAADI come from the germline V gene. The V gene lost 2 bases and the J gene lost 6 bases, with 17 bases spanning the gap.

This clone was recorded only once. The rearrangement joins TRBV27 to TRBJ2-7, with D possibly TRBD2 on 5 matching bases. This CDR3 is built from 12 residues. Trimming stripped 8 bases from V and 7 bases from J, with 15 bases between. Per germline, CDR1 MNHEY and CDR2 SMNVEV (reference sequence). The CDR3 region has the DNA TGTGCCAGCGGAAAGGGATCGGGGGAGCAGTACTTC. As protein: CASGKGSGEQYF.